A selection of T cell receptor beta chains follows, all from one sample in a study of technical replicates of blood from several donors. Sequenced by immunoSEQ multiplex PCR; TCRdb stores in-frame clones only, minus some. The profile shows tens of thousands of clones, 91% of them singletons. The specimen was T cells isolated from PBMCs. These receptors were collected from a human donor in good health. Some clones in this sample may be carry-over from other donors' samples. The CDR3 runs from the conserved cysteine through the conserved F or W. A D gene is named only where the DNA matches it firmly. Size is stated for part of the rows, as once, few or many counts, or as a class when the clone is expanded.

D gene: -
J gene: TRBJ2-1
clone size: -
CDR3 length: 13
V gene: TRBV11-3
CDR3 DNA: TGTGCCAGCCGACCGATCTGGGGCGGTGAGCAGTTCTTC
CDR3 protein: CASRPIWGGEQFF

D gene: TRBD2
J gene: TRBJ2-1
clone size: -
CDR3 length: 18
V gene: TRBV27
CDR3 DNA: TGTGCCAGCAGTTTCCTAGGACAACTAGCGGGGGGAAACAATGAGCAGTTCTTC
CDR3 protein: CASSFLGQLAGGNNEQFF

D gene: -
J gene: TRBJ1-1
clone size: -
CDR3 length: 11
V gene: TRBV11-1
CDR3 DNA: TGTGCCAGCAGCTACTCAGGTGAAGCTTTCTTT
CDR3 protein: CASSYSGEAFF

D gene: TRBD1
J gene: TRBJ2-7
clone size: -
CDR3 length: 14
V gene: TRBV2
CDR3 DNA: TGTGCCAGCAGTGAAAGGACAGGCTTTCGGGAGCAGTACTTC
CDR3 protein: CASSERTGFREQYF

D gene: TRBD1
J gene: TRBJ2-7
clone size: -
CDR3 length: 18
V gene: TRBV7-9
CDR3 DNA: TGTGCCAGCAGCCCGGATTTTGGACAGGGGGCTAACTCCTACGAGCAGTACTTC
CDR3 protein: CASSPDFGQGANSYEQYF

D gene: -
J gene: TRBJ1-4
clone size: -
CDR3 length: 15
V gene: TRBV11-2
CDR3 DNA: TGTGCCAGCAGCTTAGACGAAACTAATAATGAAAAACTGTTTTTT
CDR3 protein: CASSLDETNNEKLFF

D gene: TRBD2
J gene: TRBJ2-7
clone size: -
CDR3 length: 14
V gene: TRBV28
CDR3 DNA: TGTGCCAGCAGTTTATCGCGACTAGCTGGCGAGCAGTACTTC
CDR3 protein: CASSLSRLAGEQYF

D gene: -
J gene: TRBJ2-4
clone size: -
CDR3 length: 14
V gene: TRBV7-9
CDR3 DNA: TGTGCCAGCAGCCCCTTCGTAGCCAAAAACATTCAGTACTTC
CDR3 protein: CASSPFVAKNIQYF

D gene: -
J gene: TRBJ2-4
clone size: -
CDR3 length: 15
V gene: TRBV4-1
CDR3 DNA: TGCGCCAGCAGCCAAGACGGAGGGACAGTGGACATTCAGTACTTC
CDR3 protein: CASSQDGGTVDIQYF

D gene: -
J gene: TRBJ1-2
clone size: -
CDR3 length: 15
V gene: TRBV28
CDR3 DNA: TGTGCCAGCAGCCTGGCGCAGGAAGCTAACTATGGCTACACCTTC
CDR3 protein: CASSLAQEANYGYTF

D gene: -
J gene: TRBJ2-6
clone size: -
CDR3 length: 18
V gene: TRBV15
CDR3 DNA: TGTGCCACCAGCAGAGATCATGACAGTGGAACTGGGGCCAACGTCCTGACTTTC
CDR3 protein: CATSRDHDSGTGANVLTF

D gene: TRBD2
J gene: TRBJ2-7
clone size: -
CDR3 length: 14
V gene: TRBV6-5
CDR3 DNA: TGTGCCAGCCGACCGGCGGGAGGGGTCCGCGAGCAGTACTTC
CDR3 protein: CASRPAGGVREQYF

D gene: TRBD1
J gene: TRBJ1-4
clone size: few
CDR3 length: 16
V gene: TRBV29-1
CDR3 DNA: TGCAGCGTTGAGAGTTTGGGACAGGGGGAGGATGAAAAACTGTTTTTT
CDR3 protein: CSVESLGQGEDEKLFF

D gene: -
J gene: TRBJ2-2
clone size: -
CDR3 length: 14
V gene: TRBV7-9
CDR3 DNA: TGTGCCAGCAGCCCCTGGGGCCAGTCCGAGACAGGGTTTTTT
CDR3 protein: CASSPWGQSETGFF

D gene: -
J gene: TRBJ1-4
clone size: -
CDR3 length: 13
V gene: TRBV11-1
CDR3 DNA: TGTGCCAGCGGCCCCCCCGGGGAAGGAAAACTGTTTTTT
CDR3 protein: CASGPPGEGKLFF

D gene: TRBD2
J gene: TRBJ2-7
clone size: -
CDR3 length: 15
V gene: TRBV7-3
CDR3 DNA: TGTGCCAGCAGCGTGACTAGCGGCAGCTCCTACGAGCAGTACTTC
CDR3 protein: CASSVTSGSSYEQYF

D gene: -
J gene: TRBJ1-5
clone size: -
CDR3 length: 16
V gene: TRBV27
CDR3 DNA: TGTGCCAGCAGTTTACAGGGAGGGGGAAACAATCAGCCCCAGCATTTT
CDR3 protein: CASSLQGGGNNQPQHF

D gene: -
J gene: TRBJ1-1
clone size: -
CDR3 length: 16
V gene: TRBV7-3
CDR3 DNA: TGTGCCAGCAGCTCCCACGCTAACACGGAAGGGGCTGAAGCTTTCTTT
CDR3 protein: CASSSHANTEGAEAFF

D gene: -
J gene: TRBJ2-2
clone size: -
CDR3 length: 15
V gene: TRBV5-6
CDR3 DNA: TGTGCCAGCAGCTTTGCAGGGCCGAACACCGGGGAGCTGTTTTTT
CDR3 protein: CASSFAGPNTGELFF

D gene: -
J gene: TRBJ1-1
clone size: once
CDR3 length: 14
V gene: TRBV11-2
CDR3 DNA: TGTGCCAGCAGCTTTGAACAGGGAGCCACTGAAGCTTTCTTT
CDR3 protein: CASSFEQGATEAFF

D gene: TRBD1
J gene: TRBJ2-5
clone size: -
CDR3 length: 13
V gene: TRBV7-6
CDR3 DNA: TGTGCCAGCAGCTTTGGACAGGCCTCAACCCAGTACTTC
CDR3 protein: CASSFGQASTQYF

D gene: -
J gene: TRBJ1-1
clone size: -
CDR3 length: 16
V gene: TRBV4-1
CDR3 DNA: TGCGCCAGCCGTCAGGGGAGTTTGGAACTAAAATCGGAAGCTTTCTTT
CDR3 protein: CASRQGSLELKSEAFF

D gene: TRBD1
J gene: TRBJ2-5
clone size: -
CDR3 length: 16
V gene: TRBV5-1
CDR3 DNA: TGCGCCAGCAGCTTATCCGGGACAGGGATGGTAGAGACCCAGTACTTC
CDR3 protein: CASSLSGTGMVETQYF

D gene: -
J gene: TRBJ2-7
clone size: -
CDR3 length: 18
V gene: TRBV11-2
CDR3 DNA: TGTGCCAGCAGCTTGGCGGCCCGACTATGGGGGCCGCCCTACGAGCAGTACTTC
CDR3 protein: CASSLAARLWGPPYEQYF